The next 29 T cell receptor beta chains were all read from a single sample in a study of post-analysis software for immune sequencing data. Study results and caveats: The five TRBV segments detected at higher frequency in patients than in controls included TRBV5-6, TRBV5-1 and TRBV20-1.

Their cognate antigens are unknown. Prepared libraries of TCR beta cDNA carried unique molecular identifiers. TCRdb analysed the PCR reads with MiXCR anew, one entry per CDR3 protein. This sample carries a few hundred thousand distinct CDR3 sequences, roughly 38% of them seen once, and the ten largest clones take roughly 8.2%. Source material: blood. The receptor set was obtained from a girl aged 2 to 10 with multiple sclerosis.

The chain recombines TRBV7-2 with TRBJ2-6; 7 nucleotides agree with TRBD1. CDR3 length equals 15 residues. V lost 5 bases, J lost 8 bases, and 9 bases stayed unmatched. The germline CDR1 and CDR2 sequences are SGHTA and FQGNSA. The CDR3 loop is CASSRNPTGTNVLTF. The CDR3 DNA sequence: TGTGCCAGCAGCCGTAACCCGACAGGGACCAACGTCCTGACTTTC.

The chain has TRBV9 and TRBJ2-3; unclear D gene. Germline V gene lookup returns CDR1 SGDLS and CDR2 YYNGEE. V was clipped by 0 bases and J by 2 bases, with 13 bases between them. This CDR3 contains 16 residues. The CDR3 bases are TGTGCCAGCAGCGTAGAACTCCGGGCCTACACAGATACGCAGTATTTT. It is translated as CASSVELRAYTDTQYF. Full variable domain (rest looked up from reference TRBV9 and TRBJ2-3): DSGVTQTPKHLITATGQRVTLRCSPRSGDLSVYWYQQSLDQGLQFLIQYYNGEERAKGNILERFSAQQFPDLHSELNLSSLELGDSALYFCASSVELRAYTDTQYFGPGTRLTVL.

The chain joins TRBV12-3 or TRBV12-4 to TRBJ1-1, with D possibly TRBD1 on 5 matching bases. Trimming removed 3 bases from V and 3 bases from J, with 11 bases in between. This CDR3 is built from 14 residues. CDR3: CASSFQGSDTEAFF. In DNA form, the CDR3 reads TGTGCCAGCAGTTTCCAGGGTAGCGACACTGAAGCTTTCTTT.

This chain's CDR3 is CSARLRVVHEKLFF. As DNA, the CDR3 is TGCAGTGCTAGACTTAGGGTTGTCCATGAAAAACTGTTTTTT. V is TRBV20-1 and J is TRBJ1-4; D unclear. Germline assignment: CDR1 DFQATT and CDR2 SNEGSKA (reference sequence). The V end lost 2 bases, the J end lost 6 bases, and 13 bases lay between the germline ends. This CDR3 has 14 residues.

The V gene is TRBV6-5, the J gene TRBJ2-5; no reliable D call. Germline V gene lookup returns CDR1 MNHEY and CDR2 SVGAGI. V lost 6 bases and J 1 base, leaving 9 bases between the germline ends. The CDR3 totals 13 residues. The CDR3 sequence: CASRKGFQETQYF. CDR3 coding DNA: TGTGCCAGCAGGAAAGGTTTCCAAGAGACCCAGTACTTC.

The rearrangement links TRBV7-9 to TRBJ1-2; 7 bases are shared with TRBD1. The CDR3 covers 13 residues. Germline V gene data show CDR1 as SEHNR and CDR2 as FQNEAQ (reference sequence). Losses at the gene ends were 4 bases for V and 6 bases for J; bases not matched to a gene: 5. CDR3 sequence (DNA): TGTGCCAGCAGCTCCGGGACAGCCAATGGCTACACCTTC. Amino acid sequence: CASSSGTANGYTF.

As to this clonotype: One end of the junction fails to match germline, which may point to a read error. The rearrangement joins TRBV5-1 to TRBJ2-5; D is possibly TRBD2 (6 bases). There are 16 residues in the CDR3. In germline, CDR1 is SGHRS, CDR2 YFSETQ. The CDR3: CAGSGSGLLFQETQYF. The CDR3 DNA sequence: TGCGCCGGCAGCGGTAGCGGCCTGCTCTTCCAAGAGACCCAGTACTTC.

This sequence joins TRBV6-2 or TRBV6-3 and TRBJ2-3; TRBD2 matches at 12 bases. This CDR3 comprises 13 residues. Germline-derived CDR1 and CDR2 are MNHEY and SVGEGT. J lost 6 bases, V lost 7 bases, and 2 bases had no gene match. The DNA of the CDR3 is TGTGCCAGCATTGGGACTAGCGGGGATACGCAGTATTTT. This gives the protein CASIGTSGDTQYF.

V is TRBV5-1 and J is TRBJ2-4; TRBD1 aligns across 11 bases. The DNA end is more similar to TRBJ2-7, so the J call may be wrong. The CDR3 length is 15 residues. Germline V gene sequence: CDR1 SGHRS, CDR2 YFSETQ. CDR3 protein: CASSSRDRGKNEQYF. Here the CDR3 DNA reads TGCGCCAGCAGCTCCCGGGACAGGGGGAAAAACGAGCAGTACTTC.

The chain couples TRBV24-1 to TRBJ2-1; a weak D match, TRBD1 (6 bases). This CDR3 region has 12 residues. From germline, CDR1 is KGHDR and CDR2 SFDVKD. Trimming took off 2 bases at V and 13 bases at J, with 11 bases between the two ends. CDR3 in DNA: TGTGCCACCAGTGATTATATGGGACACCAGTTCTTC. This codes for CATSDYMGHQFF.

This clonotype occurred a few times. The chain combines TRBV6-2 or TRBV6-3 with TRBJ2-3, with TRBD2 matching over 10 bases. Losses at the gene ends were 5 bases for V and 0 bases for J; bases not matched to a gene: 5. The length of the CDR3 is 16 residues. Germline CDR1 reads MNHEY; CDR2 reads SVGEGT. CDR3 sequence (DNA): TGTGCCAGCAGTCCCTCGGGACTAGCGAGCACAGATACGCAGTATTTT. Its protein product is CASSPSGLASTDTQYF.

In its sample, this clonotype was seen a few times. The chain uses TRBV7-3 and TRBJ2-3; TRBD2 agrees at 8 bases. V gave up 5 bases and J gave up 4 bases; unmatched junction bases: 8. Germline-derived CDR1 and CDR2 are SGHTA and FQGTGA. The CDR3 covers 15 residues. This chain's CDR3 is CASSANSGDSDTQYF. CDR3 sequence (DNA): TGTGCCAGCAGCGCGAATAGCGGGGACTCAGATACGCAGTATTTT. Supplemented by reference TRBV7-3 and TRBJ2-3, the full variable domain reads GAGVSQTPSNKVTEKGKYVELRCDPISGHTALYWYRQSLGQGPEFLIYFQGTGAADDSGLPNDRFFAVRPEGSVSTLKIQRTERGDSAVYLCASSANSGDSDTQYFGPGTRLTVL.

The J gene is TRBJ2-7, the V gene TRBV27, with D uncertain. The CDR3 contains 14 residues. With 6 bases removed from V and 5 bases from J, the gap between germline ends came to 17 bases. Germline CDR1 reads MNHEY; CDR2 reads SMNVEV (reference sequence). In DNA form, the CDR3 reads TGTGCCAGCAGCCCTGGACCAGAGGCCCACGAGCAGTACTTC. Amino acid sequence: CASSPGPEAHEQYF.

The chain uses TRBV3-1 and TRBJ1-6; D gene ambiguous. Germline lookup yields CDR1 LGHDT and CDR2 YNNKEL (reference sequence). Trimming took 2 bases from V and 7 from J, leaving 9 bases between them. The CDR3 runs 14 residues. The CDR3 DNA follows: TGTGCCAGCAGCCAAAAGACCCAGAATTCACCCCTCCACTTT. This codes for CASSQKTQNSPLHF.

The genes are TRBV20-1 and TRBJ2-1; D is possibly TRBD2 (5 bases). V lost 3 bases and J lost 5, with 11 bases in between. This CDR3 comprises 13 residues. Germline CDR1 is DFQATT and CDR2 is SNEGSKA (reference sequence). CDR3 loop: CSASGSLNNEQFF. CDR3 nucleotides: TGCAGTGCTAGTGGGAGCCTAAACAATGAGCAGTTCTTC.

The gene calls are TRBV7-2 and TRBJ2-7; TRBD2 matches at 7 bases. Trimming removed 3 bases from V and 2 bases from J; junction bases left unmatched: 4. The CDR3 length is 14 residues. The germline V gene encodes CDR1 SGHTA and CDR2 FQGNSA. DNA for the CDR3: TGTGCCAGCAGCTTGCGGGAGATGACCTACGAGCAGTACTTC. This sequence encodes CASSLREMTYEQYF.

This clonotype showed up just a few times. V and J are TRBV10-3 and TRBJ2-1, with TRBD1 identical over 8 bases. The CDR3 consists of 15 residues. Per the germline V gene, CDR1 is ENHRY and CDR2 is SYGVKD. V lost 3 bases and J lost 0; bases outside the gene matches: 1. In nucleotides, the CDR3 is TGTGCCATCAGTGATGGACAGGGCTCCTACAATGAGCAGTTCTTC. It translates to CAISDGQGSYNEQFF.

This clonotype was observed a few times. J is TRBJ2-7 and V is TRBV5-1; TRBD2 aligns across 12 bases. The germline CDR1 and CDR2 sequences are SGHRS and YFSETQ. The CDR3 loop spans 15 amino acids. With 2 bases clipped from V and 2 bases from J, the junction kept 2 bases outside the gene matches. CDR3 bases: TGCGCCAGCAGCTTAACTAGCGGGGGGCCCTACGAGCAGTACTTC. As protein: CASSLTSGGPYEQYF.

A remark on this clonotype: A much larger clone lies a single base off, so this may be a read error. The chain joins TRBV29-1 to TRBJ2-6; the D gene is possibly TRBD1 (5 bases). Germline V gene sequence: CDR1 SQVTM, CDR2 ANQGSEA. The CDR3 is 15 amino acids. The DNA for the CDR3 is TGCAGCGTTGAAGGTTCTGGCTCTGGGGCCAGCGTCCTGACTTTC. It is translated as CSVEGSGSGASVLTF.

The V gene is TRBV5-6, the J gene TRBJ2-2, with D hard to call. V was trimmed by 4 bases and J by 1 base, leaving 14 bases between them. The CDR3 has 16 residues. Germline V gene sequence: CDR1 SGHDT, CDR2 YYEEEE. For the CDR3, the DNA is TGTGCCAGCAGCCCTGGATTAGACGGGAACACCGGGGAGCTGTTTTTT. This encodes CASSPGLDGNTGELFF.

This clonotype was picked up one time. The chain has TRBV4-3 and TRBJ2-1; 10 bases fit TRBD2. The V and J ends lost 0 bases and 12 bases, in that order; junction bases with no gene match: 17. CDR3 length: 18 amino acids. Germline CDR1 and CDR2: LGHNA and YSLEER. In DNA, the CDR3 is TGCGCCAGCAGCCAAGATTGGGAACTAGCGGGATACACAGATACGCAGTTCTTC. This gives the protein CASSQDWELAGYTDTQFF.

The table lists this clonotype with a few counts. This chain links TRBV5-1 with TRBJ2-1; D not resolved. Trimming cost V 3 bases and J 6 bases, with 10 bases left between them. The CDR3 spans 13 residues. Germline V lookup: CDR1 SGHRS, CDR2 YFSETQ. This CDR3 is CASSSAPSNEQFF. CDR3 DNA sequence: TGCGCCAGCAGCTCGGCTCCTAGCAATGAGCAGTTCTTC.

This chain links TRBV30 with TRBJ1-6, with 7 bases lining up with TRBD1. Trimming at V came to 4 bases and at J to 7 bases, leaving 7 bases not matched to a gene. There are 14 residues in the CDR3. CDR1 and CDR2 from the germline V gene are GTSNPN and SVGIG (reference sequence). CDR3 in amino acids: CAWTPGQRNSPLHF. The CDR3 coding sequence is TGTGCCTGGACCCCGGGACAGAGAAATTCACCCCTCCACTTT. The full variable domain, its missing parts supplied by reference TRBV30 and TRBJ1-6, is SQTIHQWPATLVQPVGSPLSLECTVEGTSNPNLYWYRQAAGRGLQLLFYSVGIGQISSEVPQNLSASRPQDRQFILSSKKLLLSDSGFYLCAWTPGQRNSPLHFGNGTRLTVT.

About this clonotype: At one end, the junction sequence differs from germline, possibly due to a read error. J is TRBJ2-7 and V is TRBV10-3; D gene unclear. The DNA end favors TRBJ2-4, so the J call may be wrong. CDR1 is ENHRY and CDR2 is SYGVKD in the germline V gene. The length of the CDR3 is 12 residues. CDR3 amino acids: CTISDPGNIQYF. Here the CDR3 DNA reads TGTACCATCAGTGACCCGGGAAACATTCAGTACTTC.

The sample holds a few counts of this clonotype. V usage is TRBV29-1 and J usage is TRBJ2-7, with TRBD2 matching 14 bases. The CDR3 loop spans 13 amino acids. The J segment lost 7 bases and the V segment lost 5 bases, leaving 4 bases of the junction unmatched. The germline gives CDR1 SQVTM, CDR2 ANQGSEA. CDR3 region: CSVHGLAGGEQYF. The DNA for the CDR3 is TGCAGCGTTCATGGACTAGCGGGGGGTGAGCAGTACTTC.

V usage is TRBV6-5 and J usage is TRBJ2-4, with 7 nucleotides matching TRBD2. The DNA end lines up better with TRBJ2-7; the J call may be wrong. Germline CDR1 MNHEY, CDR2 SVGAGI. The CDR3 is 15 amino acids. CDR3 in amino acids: CASSRKRDGAYEQYF. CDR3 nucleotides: TGTGCCAGCAGCCGTAAGCGGGATGGGGCCTACGAGCAGTACTTC.

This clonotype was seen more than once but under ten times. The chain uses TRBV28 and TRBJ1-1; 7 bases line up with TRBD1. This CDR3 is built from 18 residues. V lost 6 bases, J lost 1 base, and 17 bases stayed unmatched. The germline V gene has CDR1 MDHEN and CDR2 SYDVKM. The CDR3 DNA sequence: TGTGCCAGCAGGTCACGGGACGTACGTAACAGGGGGAACACTGAAGCTTTCTTT. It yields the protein CASRSRDVRNRGNTEAFF.

The chain's CDR3 is CASRLTTPYNEQFF. For the CDR3, the DNA is TGTGCCAGCAGACTGACGACACCTTACAATGAGCAGTTCTTC. V gene TRBV28 combines with J gene TRBJ2-1, with D unclear. The CDR3 has 14 amino acids. Germline values: CDR1 MDHEN, CDR2 SYDVKM. The ends were cut back, 6 bases at V and 4 bases at J, with 13 bases in the middle.

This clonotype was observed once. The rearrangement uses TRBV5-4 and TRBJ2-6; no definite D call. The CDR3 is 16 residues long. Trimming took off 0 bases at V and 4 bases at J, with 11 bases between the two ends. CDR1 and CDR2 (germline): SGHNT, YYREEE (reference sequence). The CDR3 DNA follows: TGTGCCAGCAGCTTGGTAGGCGTTGAGGGGGCCAACGTCCTGACTTTC. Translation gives CASSLVGVEGANVLTF.